This passage covers 17 T cell receptor beta chains from one sample sequenced in a study of read filtering for tumor transcriptome and immune sequencing. Molecular barcoded adaptors covering alpha/delta and beta/gamma chains were used on 400 to 450 ng RNA. TCRdb processed the reads anew with MiXCR; each CDR3 protein has one entry. The data show tens of thousands of distinct CDR3 sequences, roughly an eighth seen once. Sequenced input: a population of CD138-negative cells sorted from bone marrow. These receptors were taken from a donor at least 40 years old with multiple myeloma.

Regarding this clonotype: This is likely a read error, given that the CDR3 carries no conserved phenylalanine or tryptophan at its end. Because the CDR3's place on the DNA is in doubt, the DNA is left out and the CDR3 is given as listed by TCRdb. The V call is TRBV6-2 or TRBV6-3, the J call TRBJ2-1; TRBD1 was called by the table and not checked on the DNA. The CDR3 sequence runs 13 residues, both termini included. CDR1 is MNHEY and CDR2 is SVGEGT in the germline V gene. CDR3 in amino acids: CASSYSGGVTQSL.

This clonotype has a count of ten or more. The chain combines TRBV14 with TRBJ1-1, with D possibly being TRBD1 (5 bases). Trimming cost V 6 bases and J 3 bases, with 11 bases left between them. The CDR3 contains 13 residues. The V gene's germline CDR1 is SGHDN and CDR2 FVKESK. CDR3 in amino acids: CASRRGRDTEAFF. The CDR3 coding sequence is TGTGCCAGCAGGAGGGGTCGTGACACTGAAGCTTTCTTT.

This clonotype was seen at least ten times. The chain is built from TRBV5-1 and TRBJ2-2; TRBD2 agrees at 7 bases. The CDR3 runs to 16 residues. V was clipped by 4 bases and J by 2 bases; unmatched bases: 8. The V gene's germline CDR1 is SGHRS and CDR2 YFSETQ. In DNA, the CDR3 is TGCGCCAGCAGCGCCCTCGGGGGGACCAACACCGGGGAGCTGTTTTTT. Encoded protein: CASSALGGTNTGELFF.

This clonotype has at least ten counts. The J gene is TRBJ2-1, the V gene TRBV11-2; either TRBD1 or TRBD2 may supply D (5 bases each). CDR1 and CDR2 from the germline V gene are SGHAT and FQNNGV. Trimming shortened V by 0 bases and J by 9 bases, and 12 bases separated the two germline ends. This CDR3 is 14 amino acids long. DNA for the CDR3: TGTGCCAGCAGCTTAGATGGGGCTAGCCGTGAGCAGTTCTTC. This gives the protein CASSLDGASREQFF.

This clonotype was seen ten or more times. This chain joins TRBV14 and TRBJ2-1, with D unresolved. The ends were cut back, 0 bases at V and 10 bases at J, with 16 bases in the middle. The germline gives CDR1 SGHDN, CDR2 FVKESK. CDR3 length equals 15 residues. CDR3 DNA sequence: TGTGCCAGCAGCCAAGAAATCGGTCGGTCGCGAGAGCAGTTCTTC. Translated: CASSQEIGRSREQFF. The variable domain in full, with the rest retrieved from reference TRBV14 and TRBJ2-1, is EAGVTQFPSHSVIEKGQTVTLRCDPISGHDNLYWYRRVMGKEIKFLLHFVKESKQDESGMPNNRFLAERTGGTYSTLKVQPAELEDSGVYFCASSQEIGRSREQFFGPGTRLTVL.

V usage is TRBV10-3 and J usage is TRBJ2-1; the match to TRBD2 covers 13 bases. CDR1 and CDR2 (germline): ENHRY, SYGVKD. This CDR3 spans 18 amino acids. The junction had 12 bases not matched to a gene; V was cut back by 4 bases and J by 6 bases. The DNA for the CDR3 is TGTGCCATCAGTGGGTTTTCACTAGCGGGAGGGACGGCCAATGAGCAGTTCTTC. Protein: CAISGFSLAGGTANEQFF.

The chain has TRBV20-1 and TRBJ2-3; TRBD2 matches 13 bases. The germline CDR1 and CDR2 sequences are DFQATT and SNEGSKA (reference sequence). V shed 6 bases and J 7 bases; nucleotides not matched to a gene: 13. The CDR3 is 16 residues long. This CDR3 reads CSAKTRTSGSLNTQYF. CDR3 DNA: TGCAGTGCCAAAACCAGGACTAGCGGGAGTTTGAATACGCAGTATTTT.

This clonotype was recorded at least ten times. V is TRBV6-1 and J is TRBJ1-2; no firm D call. Germline V gene lookup returns CDR1 MNHNS and CDR2 SASEGT. The CDR3 has 15 residues. Trimming took off 0 bases at V and 2 bases at J, with 10 bases between the two ends. The CDR3 bases are TGTGCCAGCAGTGAAGCGGTAGGGAACAACTATGGCTACACCTTC. This codes for CASSEAVGNNYGYTF.

Points on this clonotype: Because it lacks the conserved phenylalanine or tryptophan at the end, this CDR3 is likely a read error. The rearrangement joins TRBV20-1 to TRBJ1-5; 7 nucleotides line up with TRBD1. Trimming removed 7 bases from V and 3 bases from J; junction bases left unmatched: 9. The CDR3 is 14 amino acids. Germline V gives CDR1 DFQATT, CDR2 SNEGSKA (reference sequence). The CDR3 is CSVYRQGPNQPQHL. The DNA for the CDR3 is TGCAGTGTTTACCGACAGGGCCCCAATCAGCCCCAGCATCTT.

In this sample, this clonotype turned up many times. The genes are TRBV11-2 and TRBJ2-2; D call uncertain. Germline CDR1 is SGHAT and CDR2 is FQNNGV. The CDR3 spans 14 residues. Trimming stripped 1 base from V and 6 bases from J, with 9 bases between. CDR3 DNA sequence: TGTGCCAGCAGCTTAGGGAAGCAACCCGGGGAGCTGTTTTTT. Translated, it gives CASSLGKQPGELFF. The full variable domain, rest sourced from reference TRBV11-2 and TRBJ2-2, is EAGVAQSPRYKIIEKRQSVAFWCNPISGHATLYWYQQILGQGPKLLIQFQNNGVVDDSQLPKDRFSAERLKGVDSTLKIQPAKLEDSAVYLCASSLGKQPGELFFGEGSRLTVL.

This clonotype was seen ten or more times. V gene TRBV4-3 combines with J gene TRBJ1-2; D is possibly TRBD1 (6 bases). Germline-derived CDR1 and CDR2 are LGHNA and YSLEER. The CDR3 is made up of 14 amino acids. V was clipped by 2 bases and J by 8 bases, with 15 bases between them. CDR3 DNA sequence: TGCGCCAGCAGCCAATCAGCGGGGGCAGGGGGCTACACCTTC. It encodes CASSQSAGAGGYTF.

This clonotype was counted many times. The chain has TRBV5-1 and TRBJ2-5, with 13 bases fitting TRBD2. Germline assignment: CDR1 SGHRS and CDR2 YFSETQ. J gave up 6 bases and V 3 bases, and 11 bases lay outside the gene matches. This CDR3 is built from 17 residues. The CDR3 bases are TGCGCCAGCAGCTCGTCGCAACTAGCGGGAGGGCAAAAGACCCAGTACTTC. This sequence encodes CASSSSQLAGGQKTQYF.

This clonotype was detected ten times or more. V usage is TRBV7-8 and J usage is TRBJ2-2, with D maybe TRBD2 (5 bases). CDR1 is SGHVS, CDR2 FQNEAQ, per germline. This CDR3 is built from 15 residues. The ends were cut back, 7 bases at V and 0 bases at J, with 12 bases in the middle. CDR3 region: CASTNREPNTGELFF. CDR3 nucleotide sequence: TGTGCCAGCACCAACCGGGAACCGAACACCGGGGAGCTGTTTTTT.

This clonotype was recorded many times. The rearrangement uses TRBV3-1 and TRBJ2-4; D is perhaps TRBD1 or TRBD2 (6 bases each). The germline gives CDR1 LGHDT, CDR2 YNNKEL (reference sequence). This CDR3 region has 16 residues. V was trimmed by 6 bases and J by 8 bases, leaving 23 bases between them. The CDR3 region has the DNA TGTGCCAGCAGTGGAGGGGGACGGACCCTAAGGGACATTCAGTACTTC. Residues: CASSGGGRTLRDIQYF.

This clonotype has at least ten counts. The V gene is TRBV10-1, the J gene TRBJ2-6, with a weak D call TRBD2 (6 bases). The CDR3 runs 18 residues. Trimming cost V 0 bases and J 0 bases, with 12 bases left between them. Per germline, CDR1 WNHNN and CDR2 SYGVQD (reference sequence). The CDR3 loop reads CASSESGGRNSGANVLTF. The CDR3 nucleotides are TGCGCCAGCAGTGAGTCGGGGGGACGGAACTCTGGGGCCAACGTCCTGACTTTC.

Comments on this clonotype: Given a much more abundant clone one base away, this may be a read error. This sequence joins TRBV29-1 and TRBJ2-3, with D tentatively TRBD2 (6 bases). The CDR3 loop spans 13 amino acids. The germline V gene has CDR1 SQVTM and CDR2 ANQGSEA. The CDR3 here is CSGDWGGTDTQYF. CDR3 DNA sequence: TGCAGCGGTGACTGGGGAGGCACAGATACACAGTATTTT.

This clonotype was counted ten times or more. This chain uses TRBV15 with TRBJ2-7; D might be TRBD1 (5 bases). This CDR3 has 15 amino acids. V lost 0 bases to trimming and J lost 4 bases, with 13 bases between them. Germline V gene lookup returns CDR1 LNHNV and CDR2 YYDKDF (reference sequence). CDR3 nucleotides: TGTGCCACCAGCAGAGACCCAGGGAAGGGGTACGAGCAGTACTTC. Translated: CATSRDPGKGYEQYF.